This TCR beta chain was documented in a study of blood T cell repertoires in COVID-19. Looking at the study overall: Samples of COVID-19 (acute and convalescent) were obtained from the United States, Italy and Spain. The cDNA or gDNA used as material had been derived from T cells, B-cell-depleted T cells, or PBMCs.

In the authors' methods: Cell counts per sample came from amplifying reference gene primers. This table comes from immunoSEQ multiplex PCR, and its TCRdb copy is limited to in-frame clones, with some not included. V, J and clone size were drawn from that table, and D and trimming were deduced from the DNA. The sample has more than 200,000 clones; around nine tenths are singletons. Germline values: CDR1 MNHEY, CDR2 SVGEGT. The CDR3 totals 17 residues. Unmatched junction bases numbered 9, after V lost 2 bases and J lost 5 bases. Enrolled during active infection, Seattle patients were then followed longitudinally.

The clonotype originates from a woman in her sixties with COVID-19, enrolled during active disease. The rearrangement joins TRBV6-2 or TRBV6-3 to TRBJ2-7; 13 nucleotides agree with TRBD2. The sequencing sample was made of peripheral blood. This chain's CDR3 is CASSYARTSGSYHEQYF. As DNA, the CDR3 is TGTGCCAGCAGTTACGCGAGGACTAGCGGGAGTTACCACGAGCAGTACTTC.